Following are 30 T cell receptor beta chains from one sample sequenced in a study of post-analysis software for immune sequencing data. Antigens for these TCRs are unknown. The study, taken as a whole, reports: Five TRBV segments occurring more often in patients than controls included TRBV5-6, TRBV5-1 and TRBV20-1.

Prepared TCR beta cDNA libraries contained unique molecular identifiers. TCRdb passed the PCR reads through MiXCR, listing each CDR3 protein once. The profile shows 400,000 to 500,000 distinct CDR3 sequences, 30% to 40% of them singletons. The material sequenced was blood. All receptors come from a girl aged 2 to 9 with multiple sclerosis.

The chain uses TRBV2 and TRBJ2-5, with 10 bases identical to TRBD2. With 1 base clipped from V and 11 bases from J, the junction kept 10 bases outside the gene matches. This CDR3 is 15 amino acids long. Germline V lookup: CDR1 SNHLY, CDR2 FYNNEI. The CDR3 sequence is CASSEVAGGYNEQYF. The CDR3 DNA reads as TGTGCCAGCAGTGAAGTAGCGGGAGGTTACAATGAGCAGTACTTC.

This clonotype occurred a few times. The V and J genes are TRBV7-7 and TRBJ2-7; the match to TRBD1 covers 8 bases. From germline, CDR1 is SSHAT and CDR2 FNYEAQ (reference sequence). V trimming: 5 bases; J trimming: 3 bases; junction bases outside the gene matches: 9. The CDR3 loop spans 15 amino acids. The CDR3 sequence is CASSPGQGPYYEQYF. The CDR3 DNA is TGTGCCAGCAGCCCAGGACAGGGACCTTACTACGAGCAGTACTTC.

The V gene is TRBV20-1, the J gene TRBJ2-3; 10 bases fit TRBD2. Germline CDR1 reads DFQATT; CDR2 reads SNEGSKA (reference sequence). The CDR3 runs 15 residues. DNA for the CDR3: TGCCAAGGGGGTAGCGGGGGGTCGGGCACAGATACGCAGTATTTT. It yields the protein CQGGSGGSGTDTQYF.

In its sample, this clonotype was seen a few times. The genes are TRBV7-8 and TRBJ2-3, with 9 bases matching TRBD2. CDR3 size: 15 residues. The J segment lost 5 bases and the V segment lost 2 bases, leaving 5 bases of the junction unmatched. From germline, CDR1 is SGHVS and CDR2 FQNEAQ. CDR3 loop: CASSLTAGGLDTQYF. The CDR3 nucleotides are TGTGCCAGCAGCTTAACGGCGGGGGGGCTAGATACGCAGTATTTT.

The chain is built from TRBV5-7 and TRBJ2-7; maybe TRBD2 (6 bases). TRBV5-7 is classed as an ORF, of uncertain function. This CDR3 contains 14 residues. V lost 2 bases to trimming and J lost 4 bases, with 13 bases between them. The CDR3, as DNA: TGTGCCAGCAGCTTCCGCGGGGTAGGTTACGAGCAGTACTTC. Its translation is CASSFRGVGYEQYF.

This clonotype has at least ten counts. The rearrangement uses TRBV29-1 and TRBJ1-2, with TRBD1 as a possible D gene (5 bases). V was cut by 7 bases and J by 2 bases, with 11 bases left in between. The CDR3 runs to 12 residues. Germline V gene sequence: CDR1 SQVTM, CDR2 ANQGSEA. CDR3: CSAKTANYGYTF. Written as DNA, the CDR3 is TGCAGCGCCAAGACAGCGAACTATGGCTACACCTTC.

The CDR3 loop reads CASSQDPSSETQYF. Here the CDR3 DNA reads TGTGCCAGCAGCCAAGATCCCTCTTCGGAGACCCAGTACTTC. The chain employs TRBV3-1 and TRBJ2-5; D is unclear. This CDR3 region has 14 residues. Deletions cut 0 bases from V and 5 bases from J, with 10 bases between. Germline loops: CDR1 LGHDT, CDR2 YNNKEL (reference sequence).

V usage is TRBV4-2 and J usage is TRBJ2-2; D is possibly TRBD1 (6 bases). Trimming stripped 2 bases from V and 3 bases from J, with 10 bases between. The CDR3 covers 15 residues. The germline gives CDR1 LGHNA, CDR2 YNFKEQ. The CDR3: CASSQLGQHTGELFF. CDR3 in DNA: TGTGCCAGCAGCCAACTTGGACAGCACACCGGGGAGCTGTTTTTT.

The chain uses TRBV20-1 and TRBJ2-4; D is uncertain. The J call could be wrong; TRBJ2-7 is a better fit for the DNA end. The CDR3 has 11 amino acids. Germline-derived CDR1 and CDR2 are DFQATT and SNEGSKA (reference sequence). CDR3 DNA sequence: TGCAGTGCTAGGGGGTTCAGCGAGCAGTACTTC. Its translation is CSARGFSEQYF.

The gene calls are TRBV20-1 and TRBJ1-1; D might be TRBD1 (6 bases). The CDR3 totals 12 residues. Germline lookup yields CDR1 DFQATT and CDR2 SNEGSKA (reference sequence). V was shortened by 3 bases and J by 3 bases, with 8 bases between the two germline ends. CDR3 amino acids: CSARRGDTEAFF. In DNA form, the CDR3 reads TGCAGTGCTAGGAGGGGGGACACTGAAGCTTTCTTT.

This clonotype has more than one count but fewer than ten. This chain links TRBV6-5 with TRBJ1-1, with D possibly being TRBD1 (5 bases). V lost 5 bases and J lost 1, with 8 bases in between. The CDR3 spans 13 residues. Germline CDR1 and CDR2: MNHEY and SVGAGI. The chain's CDR3 is CASSRQRNTEAFF. The CDR3 DNA is TGTGCCAGCAGTAGACAGAGGAACACTGAAGCTTTCTTT.

V and J are TRBV6-6 and TRBJ2-7; TRBD1 is a possible D gene (6 bases). Trimming took 2 bases from V and 1 from J, leaving 9 bases between them. CDR1 MNHNY and CDR2 SVGAGI come from the germline V gene (reference sequence). The CDR3 sequence is 14 residues long. The CDR3 DNA sequence: TGTGCCAGCAGTTACGGGGGACAATCCTACGAGCAGTACTTC. Its translation is CASSYGGQSYEQYF.

This clonotype was detected only a few times. This chain joins TRBV20-1 and TRBJ2-1; D call uncertain. V was trimmed by 6 bases and J by 5 bases, leaving 5 bases between them. CDR3 length: 10 amino acids. Germline assignment: CDR1 DFQATT and CDR2 SNEGSKA (reference sequence). CDR3 DNA: TGCAGTGCCCTCAACAATGAGCAGTTCTTC. Translated, it gives CSALNNEQFF.

This chain links TRBV2 with TRBJ2-1; 7 bases map to TRBD2. Germline V lookup: CDR1 SNHLY, CDR2 FYNNEI. The CDR3 spans 18 residues. J lost 6 bases, V lost 2 bases, and 16 bases had no gene match. The CDR3 reads CASSEISISGDLSNEQFF. The CDR3 DNA reads TGTGCCAGCAGTGAAATCTCCATCAGCGGGGATCTGAGCAATGAGCAGTTCTTC.

The CDR3 nucleotides are TGTGCCAGCAGCTTAGTTATGACTAGCGGGAGGTCCTACGAGCAGTACTTC. Protein product: CASSLVMTSGRSYEQYF. The chain recombines TRBV7-2 with TRBJ2-7; 13 bases fit TRBD2. The V gene's germline CDR1 is SGHTA and CDR2 FQGNSA. V was pared by 1 base and J by 1 base, with 4 bases of the junction left unmatched. This CDR3 is 17 amino acids long.

This CDR3 reads CASRRTGTGKFYNSPLHF. The CDR3 DNA reads as TGTGCCAGCAGGCGTACCGGGACAGGGAAGTTCTATAATTCACCCCTCCACTTT. V is TRBV28 and J is TRBJ1-6; 9 bases are shared with TRBD1. CDR1 and CDR2 (germline): MDHEN, SYDVKM. The CDR3 consists of 18 residues. The V and J ends lost 6 bases and 3 bases, in that order; junction bases with no gene match: 12.

This clonotype is a singleton in its sample. The chain employs TRBV12-3 or TRBV12-4 and TRBJ2-3; no clear D gene. Trimming removed 7 bases from V and 0 bases from J, with 5 bases in between. This CDR3 contains 12 residues. The CDR3 spells CASTYSTDTQYF. The CDR3 DNA reads as TGTGCCAGCACCTACAGCACAGATACGCAGTATTTT.

On this clonotype: Germline and junction disagree at one end, which may indicate a read error. The rearrangement uses TRBV9 and TRBJ2-3; D uncertain. The V gene's germline CDR1 is SGDLS and CDR2 YYNGEE. The CDR3 is 14 residues long. The CDR3 here is CACSSGQYTDTQYF. The CDR3 nucleotides read TGTGCCTGCAGCTCCGGCCAGTACACAGATACGCAGTATTTT.

V usage is TRBV5-1 and J usage is TRBJ2-4; 8 bases match TRBD1. The J call may be incorrect, as the DNA end agrees better with TRBJ2-7. This CDR3 region has 15 residues. Germline-derived CDR1 and CDR2 are SGHRS and YFSETQ. The CDR3 DNA reads as TGCGCCAGCAGCTCTTCGGGGACAGGTACATACGAGCAGTACTTC. Its translation is CASSSSGTGTYEQYF.

This clonotype showed up just a few times. J is TRBJ2-3 and V is TRBV6-6; D perhaps matches TRBD1 (5 bases). Germline values: CDR1 MNHNY, CDR2 SVGAGI (reference sequence). Trimming took off 4 bases at V and 5 bases at J, with 10 bases between the two ends. The CDR3 sequence is 13 residues long. Here the CDR3 reads CASSSARGDTQYF. The CDR3 nucleotides read TGTGCCAGCAGTTCCGCTAGGGGAGATACGCAGTATTTT.

This chain links TRBV3-1 with TRBJ1-2, with TRBD1 matching 7 bases. This CDR3 is built from 17 residues. In germline, CDR1 is LGHDT, CDR2 YNNKEL (reference sequence). The ends lost 4 bases at V and 6 bases at J; junction bases unmatched: 17. Here the CDR3 DNA reads TGTGCCAGCAGCCGAAGAATGAGACAGGGCCAAGCGAATGGCTACACCTTC. Its protein product is CASSRRMRQGQANGYTF.

This chain's CDR3 is CASSQNLREHSNQPQHF. The CDR3 region has the DNA TGCGCCAGCAGCCAAAACCTCCGGGAGCATAGCAATCAGCCCCAGCATTTT. The chain is built from TRBV4-1 and TRBJ1-5; unclear D gene. The CDR3 spans 17 residues. Looked up from germline, CDR1 is MGHRA and CDR2 is YSYEKL. V lost 2 bases to trimming and J lost 0 bases, with 14 bases between them.

This chain joins TRBV12-3 or TRBV12-4 and TRBJ2-7; TRBD2 is a possible D gene (6 bases). The CDR3 has 14 amino acids. Deletions cut 7 bases from V and 3 bases from J, with 16 bases between. The CDR3 loop is CASTWGTQSYEQYF. DNA of the CDR3: TGTGCCAGCACCTGGGGGACTCAAAGCTACGAGCAGTACTTC.

This clonotype turned up a few times. This chain connects TRBV20-1 to TRBJ2-7; D not resolved. CDR1 DFQATT and CDR2 SNEGSKA come from the germline V gene (reference sequence). The CDR3 is 11 amino acids. Trimming cost V 4 bases and J 3 bases, with 7 bases left between them. CDR3 DNA sequence: TGCAGTGCTAACTGGGACTACGAGCAGTACTTC. Translation: CSANWDYEQYF.

DNA of the CDR3: TGCGCCAGCAGCGCAGGGACAGGGTGGGAGAATGGCTACACCTTC. Its protein is CASSAGTGWENGYTF. This sequence joins TRBV5-1 and TRBJ1-2; 9 bases agree with TRBD1. Germline V gene sequence: CDR1 SGHRS, CDR2 YFSETQ. CDR3 size: 15 residues. J gave up 6 bases and V 4 bases, and 10 bases lay outside the gene matches. The variable domain in full, with the rest retrieved from reference TRBV5-1 and TRBJ1-2, is KAGVTQTPRYLIKTRGQQVTLSCSPISGHRSVSWYQQTPGQGLQFLFEYFSETQRNKGNFPGRFSGRQFSNSRSEMNVSTLELGDSALYLCASSAGTGWENGYTFGSGTRLTVV.

In this sample, this clonotype turned up a few times. The chain carries TRBV11-2 and TRBJ2-7; TRBD2 might be the D (6 bases). Trimming cost V 6 bases and J 0 bases, with 18 bases left between them. The CDR3 extends over 16 amino acids. Germline V CDR1 and CDR2: SGHAT, FQNNGV. As DNA, the CDR3 is TGTGCCAGCAGTTCTTTACCGGGACTCTTCTCCTACGAGCAGTACTTC. This translates into CASSSLPGLFSYEQYF.

This clonotype has just a few counts. The J gene is TRBJ2-7, the V gene TRBV6-1, with TRBD1 matching 8 bases. Per germline, CDR1 MNHNS and CDR2 SASEGT. CDR3 length: 15 amino acids. With 6 bases clipped from V and 3 bases from J, the junction kept 10 bases outside the gene matches. CDR3: CASSPGTGSIYEQYF. The DNA of the CDR3 is TGTGCCAGCAGCCCCGGGACAGGATCGATCTACGAGCAGTACTTC.

The rearrangement uses TRBV27 and TRBJ2-1; 14 bases line up with TRBD2. Trimming cost V 10 bases and J 8 bases; bases outside gene matches: 7. The CDR3 runs 14 residues. Germline CDR1 MNHEY, CDR2 SMNVEV (reference sequence). CDR3 protein: CAIGTSGSFDEQFF. The CDR3 nucleotides are TGTGCCATCGGGACTAGCGGGAGTTTCGATGAGCAGTTCTTC.

V usage is TRBV9 and J usage is TRBJ2-3, with 9 nucleotides matching TRBD2. CDR1 is SGDLS, CDR2 YYNGEE, per germline. This CDR3 is built from 16 residues. With V trimmed by 0 bases and J by 4 bases, 6 bases remained unmatched. CDR3 sequence: CASSVEAGGYSDTQYF. In DNA, the CDR3 is TGTGCCAGCAGCGTAGAGGCGGGAGGGTATTCAGATACGCAGTATTTT.

This clonotype was detected only a few times. The CDR3 region is CASSPQTGATSYEQYF. CDR3 sequence (DNA): TGTGCCAGCAGTCCCCAGACCGGGGCGACGTCCTACGAGCAGTACTTC. This chain links TRBV28 with TRBJ2-7; D possibly uses TRBD1 or TRBD2 (5 bases each). V shed 5 bases and J shed 1 base, with 18 bases lying between them. The germline V gene encodes CDR1 MDHEN and CDR2 SYDVKM. The CDR3 spans 16 residues.